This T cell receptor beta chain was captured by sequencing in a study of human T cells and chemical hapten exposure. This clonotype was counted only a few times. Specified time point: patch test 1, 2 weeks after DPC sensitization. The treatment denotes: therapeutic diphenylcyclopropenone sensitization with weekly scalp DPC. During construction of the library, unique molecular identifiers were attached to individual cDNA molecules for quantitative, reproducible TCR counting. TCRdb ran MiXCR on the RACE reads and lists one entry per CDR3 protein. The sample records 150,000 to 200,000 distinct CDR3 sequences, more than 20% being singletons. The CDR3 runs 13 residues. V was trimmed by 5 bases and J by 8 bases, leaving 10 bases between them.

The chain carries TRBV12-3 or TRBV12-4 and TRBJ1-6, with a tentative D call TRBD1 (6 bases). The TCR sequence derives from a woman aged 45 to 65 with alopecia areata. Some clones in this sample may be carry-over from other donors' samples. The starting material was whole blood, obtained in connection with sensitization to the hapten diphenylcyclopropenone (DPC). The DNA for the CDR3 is TGTGCCAGCAGTCATTACAGGGATTCACCCCTCCACTTT. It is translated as CASSHYRDSPLHF.